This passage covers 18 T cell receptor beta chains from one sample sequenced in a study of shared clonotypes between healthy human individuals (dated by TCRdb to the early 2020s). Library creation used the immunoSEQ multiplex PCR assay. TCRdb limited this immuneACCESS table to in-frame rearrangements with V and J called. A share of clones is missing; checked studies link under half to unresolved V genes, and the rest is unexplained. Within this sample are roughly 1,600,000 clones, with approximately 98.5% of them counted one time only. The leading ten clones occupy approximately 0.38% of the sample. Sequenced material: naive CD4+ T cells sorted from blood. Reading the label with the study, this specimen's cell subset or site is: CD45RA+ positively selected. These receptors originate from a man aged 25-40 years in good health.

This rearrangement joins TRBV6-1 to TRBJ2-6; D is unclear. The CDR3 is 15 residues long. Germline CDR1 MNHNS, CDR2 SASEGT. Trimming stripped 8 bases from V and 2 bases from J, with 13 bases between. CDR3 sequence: CASGYGKTGANVLTF. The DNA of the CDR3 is TGTGCCAGCGGCTATGGGAAGACTGGGGCCAACGTCCTGACTTTC.

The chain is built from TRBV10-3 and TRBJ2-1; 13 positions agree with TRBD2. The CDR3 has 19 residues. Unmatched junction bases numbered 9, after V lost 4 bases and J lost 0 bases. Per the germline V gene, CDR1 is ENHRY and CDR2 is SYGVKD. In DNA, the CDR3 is TGTGCCATCAGTGGTCCCGGGACTAGCGGGGTAAACTCCTACAATGAGCAGTTCTTC. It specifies CAISGPGTSGVNSYNEQFF.

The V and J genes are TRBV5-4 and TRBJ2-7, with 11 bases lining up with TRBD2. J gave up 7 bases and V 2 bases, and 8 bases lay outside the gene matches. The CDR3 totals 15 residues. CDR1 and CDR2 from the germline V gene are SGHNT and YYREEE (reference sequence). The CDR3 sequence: CASSFSGRASGEQYF. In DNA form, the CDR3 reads TGTGCCAGCAGCTTTAGCGGGAGGGCCTCTGGGGAGCAGTACTTC.

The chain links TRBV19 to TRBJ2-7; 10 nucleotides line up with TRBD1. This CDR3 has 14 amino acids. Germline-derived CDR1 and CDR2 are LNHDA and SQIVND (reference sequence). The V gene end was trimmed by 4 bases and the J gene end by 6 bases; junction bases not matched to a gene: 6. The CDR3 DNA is TGTGCCAGTAGTAATGACAGGGGGCAAGGCGAGCAGTACTTC. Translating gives CASSNDRGQGEQYF.

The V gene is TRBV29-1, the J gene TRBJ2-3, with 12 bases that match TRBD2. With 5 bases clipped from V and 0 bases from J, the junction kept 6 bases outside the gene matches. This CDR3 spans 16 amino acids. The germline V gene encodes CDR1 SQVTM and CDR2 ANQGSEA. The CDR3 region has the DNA TGCAGCGTTCTAGCCGGGACTAGCGGGAGCACAGATACGCAGTATTTT. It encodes CSVLAGTSGSTDTQYF.

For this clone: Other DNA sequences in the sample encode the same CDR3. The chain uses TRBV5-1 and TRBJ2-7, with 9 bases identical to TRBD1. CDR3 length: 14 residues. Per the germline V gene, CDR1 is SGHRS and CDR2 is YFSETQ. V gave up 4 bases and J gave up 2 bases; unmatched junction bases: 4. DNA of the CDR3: TGCGCCAGCAGCCCGGGGACAGGGCCCTACGAGCAGTACTTC. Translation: CASSPGTGPYEQYF.

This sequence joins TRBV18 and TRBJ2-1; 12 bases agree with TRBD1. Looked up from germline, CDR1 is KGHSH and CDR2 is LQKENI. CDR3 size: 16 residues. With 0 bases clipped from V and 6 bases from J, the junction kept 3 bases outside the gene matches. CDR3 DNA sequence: TGTGCCAGCTCACCACCCGGGACAGGGGGCCTCAATGAGCAGTTCTTC. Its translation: CASSPPGTGGLNEQFF.

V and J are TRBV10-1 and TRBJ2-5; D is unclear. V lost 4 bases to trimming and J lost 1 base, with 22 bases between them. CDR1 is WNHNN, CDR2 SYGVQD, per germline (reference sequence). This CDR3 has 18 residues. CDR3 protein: CASSGSFYCRVGQETQYF. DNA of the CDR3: TGCGCCAGCAGTGGATCTTTCTATTGTAGGGTCGGCCAAGAGACCCAGTACTTC.

Written as DNA, the CDR3 is TGTGCCACTCGACTAGCGGGAGACCCTGGGGCCAACGTCCTGACTTTC. Protein product: CATRLAGDPGANVLTF. V is TRBV28 and J is TRBJ2-6; 12 positions agree with TRBD2. Unmatched junction bases numbered 6, after V lost 10 bases and J lost 2 bases. Germline V lookup: CDR1 MDHEN, CDR2 SYDVKM. The CDR3 runs to 16 residues.

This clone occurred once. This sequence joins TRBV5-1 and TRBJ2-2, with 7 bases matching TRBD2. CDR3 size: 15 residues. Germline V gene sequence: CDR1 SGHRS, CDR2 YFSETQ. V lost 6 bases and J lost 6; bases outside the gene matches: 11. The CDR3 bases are TGCGCCAGCAATCCGAACCGGGGGGTAGCCGGGGAGCTGTTTTTT. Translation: CASNPNRGVAGELFF.

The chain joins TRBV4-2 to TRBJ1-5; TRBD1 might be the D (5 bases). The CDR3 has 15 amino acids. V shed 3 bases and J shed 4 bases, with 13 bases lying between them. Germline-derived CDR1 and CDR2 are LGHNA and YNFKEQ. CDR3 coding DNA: TGTGCCAGCAGCCAGGACGAGGGGCAAAATCAGCCCCAGCATTTT. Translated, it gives CASSQDEGQNQPQHF.

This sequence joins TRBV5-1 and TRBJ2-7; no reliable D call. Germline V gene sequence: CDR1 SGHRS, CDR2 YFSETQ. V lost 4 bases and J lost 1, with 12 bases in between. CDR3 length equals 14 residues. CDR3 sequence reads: CASSPVDRSYEQYF. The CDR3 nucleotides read TGCGCCAGCAGCCCAGTGGATCGTTCCTACGAGCAGTACTTC.

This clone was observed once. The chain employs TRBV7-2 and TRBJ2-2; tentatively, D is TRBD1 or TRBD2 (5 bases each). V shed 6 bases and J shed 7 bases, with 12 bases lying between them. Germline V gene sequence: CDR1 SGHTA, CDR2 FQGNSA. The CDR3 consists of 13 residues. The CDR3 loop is CASRHLRGGELFF. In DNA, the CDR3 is TGTGCCAGCAGGCACCTGAGGGGCGGGGAGCTGTTTTTT.

CDR3 in DNA: TGTGCCAGCAGTCTCGGACTAGCGGGAGCCGGGGAGCTGTTTTTT. Translating gives CASSLGLAGAGELFF. The chain links TRBV11-3 to TRBJ2-2, with TRBD2 matching 13 bases. The germline gives CDR1 SGHNT, CDR2 YENEEA. The V and J ends lost 6 bases and 6 bases, in that order; junction bases with no gene match: 4. The CDR3 spans 15 residues.

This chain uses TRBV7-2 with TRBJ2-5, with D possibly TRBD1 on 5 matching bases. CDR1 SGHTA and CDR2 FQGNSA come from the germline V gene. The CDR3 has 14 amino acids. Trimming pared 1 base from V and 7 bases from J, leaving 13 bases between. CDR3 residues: CASSLGGTLGTQYF. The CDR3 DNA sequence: TGTGCCAGCAGCTTAGGGGGCACCCTAGGGACCCAGTACTTC.

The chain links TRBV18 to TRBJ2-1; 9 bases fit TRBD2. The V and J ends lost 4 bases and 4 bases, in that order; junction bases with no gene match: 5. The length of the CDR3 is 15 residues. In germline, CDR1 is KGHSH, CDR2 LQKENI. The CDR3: CASSLWTSAYNEQFF. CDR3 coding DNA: TGTGCCAGCTCACTATGGACTAGCGCTTACAATGAGCAGTTCTTC.

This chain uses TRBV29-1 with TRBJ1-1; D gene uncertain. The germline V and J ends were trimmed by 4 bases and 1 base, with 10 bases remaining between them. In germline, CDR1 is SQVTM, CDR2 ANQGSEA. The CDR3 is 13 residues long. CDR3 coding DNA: TGCAGCGTTGGGGTAGTGACGAACACTGAAGCTTTCTTT. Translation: CSVGVVTNTEAFF.

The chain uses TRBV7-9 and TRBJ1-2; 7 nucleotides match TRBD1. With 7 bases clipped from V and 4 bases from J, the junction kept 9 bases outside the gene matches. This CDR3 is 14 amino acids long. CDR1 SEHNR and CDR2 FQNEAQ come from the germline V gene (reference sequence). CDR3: CASNRQGFGYGYTF. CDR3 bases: TGTGCCAGCAACAGACAGGGATTCGGCTATGGCTACACCTTC.